This note documents a single TCR beta chain sequence. This clone showed up just a few times. Its specific antigen is unknown. No base-level quality is on record; no much larger clone is a single base apart. The sample comes from a study of blood T cell repertoires in COVID-19 (TCRdb year 2020). About the investigation overall: Collaborator samples came from the United States, Italy and Spain and covered acute and convalescent phases of COVID-19. The material from the prospective study consisted of cDNA or gDNA derived from T cells, B-cell-depleted T cells, or PBMCs. The dataset comprised deeply sampled blood TCRbeta repertoires from subjects exposed to, actively infected with, or recovered from COVID-19. The repertoires were made available in a free public database intended to serve as a resource for research on the immune response to SARS-CoV-2. Samples were obtained from the ongoing ImmuneRACE study (first 160 participants) and from some 1,300 subjects provided by 6 global collaborators. The sample metadata nearly always contained a de-identified subject ID, COVID-19 status, age in years and sex. Where available, HLA class I and class II types were taken from metadata supplied by the sample provider and were not determined by assay-based typing.

V is pruned by 10 bases and J by 10 bases, leaving 6 bases of the junction without a gene match. Via the germline V gene, CDR1 is MNHEY and CDR2 SVGAGI. Spanning cysteine to phenylalanine, the CDR3 consists of 11 amino acids. Left in the record is the CDR3 DNA by itself, 33 bases read in frame from the first base. The research as a whole found: The quantity of clinical and demographic metadata differed by source and by participant and was supplied without curation.

Enrolling through a virtual design, the prospective study's participants ranged in age from roughly 18 to 100 years and lived across 24 United States geographic areas. To assign participants to cohorts, the prospective study relied on clinical history that participants themselves reported in a screening survey and a study questionnaire. For ImmuneRACE Cohort 3, a participant was defined as recovered based on two consecutive negative NP/OP PCR tests, clearance by a healthcare professional, or resolution of symptoms. In the prospective study, mobile phlebotomists collected whole blood, serum and a nasopharyngeal or oropharyngeal swab from each participant. Prospective study participants could optionally give additional blood draws and questionnaires over an approximately two-month period. Prospective study blood samples were shipped either frozen or at room temperature before DNA extraction. The immunoSEQ Assay, a bias-controlled multiplex PCR, was used to amplify TCRbeta CDR3 regions from genomic DNA. For the original study's pipeline: Nucleated cell counts per sample were estimated from amplification of reference gene primers within the assay. To quantify the absolute abundance of each unique TCRbeta CDR3 rearrangement, sequence reads were collapsed and filtered. For each sample, productive Simpson clonality was calculated as the square root of Simpson's diversity index over productive rearrangements. The table comes from immuneACCESS by way of TCRdb, which keeps in-frame sequences with V and J called. Part of the clones is missing from these tables; in studies checked, under half for an unresolved V gene and the rest for unknown reasons. Clone size and V and J calls were adopted from that table, with D and trimming inferred from the DNA. The sample includes more than 150,000 clones, with approximately 80% observed a single time. The ten largest clones represent roughly 13% of the sample.

The rearranged segments are TRBV6-5 and TRBJ1-4, with 7 bases matching TRBD1. Sequenced: PBMCs or T cells enriched from blood (not recorded which). The receptor was derived from a woman aged 60 to 75 who had recovered from COVID-19. The DNA is TGTGCCACCGCCCAGGGGGGAAAACTGTTTTTT. Translated, it gives CATAQGGKLFF.